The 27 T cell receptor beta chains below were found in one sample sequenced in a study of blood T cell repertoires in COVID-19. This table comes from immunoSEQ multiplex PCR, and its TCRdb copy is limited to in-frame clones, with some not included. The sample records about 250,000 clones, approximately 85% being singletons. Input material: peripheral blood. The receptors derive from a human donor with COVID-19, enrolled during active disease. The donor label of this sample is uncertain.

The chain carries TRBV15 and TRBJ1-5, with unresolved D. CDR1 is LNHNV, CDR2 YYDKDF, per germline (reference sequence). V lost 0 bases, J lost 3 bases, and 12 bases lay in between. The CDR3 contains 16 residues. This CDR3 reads CATSRDSGINNQPQHF. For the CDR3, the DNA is TGTGCCACCAGCAGAGATTCCGGGATAAACAATCAGCCCCAGCATTTT. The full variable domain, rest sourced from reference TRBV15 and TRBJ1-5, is DAMVIQNPRYQVTQFGKPVTLSCSQTLNHNVMYWYQQKSSQAPKLLFHYYDKDFNNEADTPDNFQSRRPNTSFCFLDIRSPGLGDTAMYLCATSRDSGINNQPQHFGDGTRLSIL.

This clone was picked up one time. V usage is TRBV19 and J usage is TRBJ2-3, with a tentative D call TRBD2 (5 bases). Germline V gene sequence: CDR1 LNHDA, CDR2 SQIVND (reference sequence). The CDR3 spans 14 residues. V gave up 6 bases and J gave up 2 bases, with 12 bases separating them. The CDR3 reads CASRTSGDTDTQYF. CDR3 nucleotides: TGTGCCAGTAGAACCAGCGGAGACACAGATACGCAGTATTTT.

CDR3 sequence: CASSLGASGDYNEQFF. The CDR3 DNA reads as TGTGCCAGCAGTTTAGGGGCTAGCGGGGATTACAATGAGCAGTTCTTC. The chain joins TRBV27 to TRBJ2-1; the match to TRBD2 covers 9 bases. V lost 2 bases and J lost 4; bases outside the gene matches: 6. The CDR3 covers 16 residues. In germline, CDR1 is MNHEY, CDR2 SMNVEV (reference sequence).

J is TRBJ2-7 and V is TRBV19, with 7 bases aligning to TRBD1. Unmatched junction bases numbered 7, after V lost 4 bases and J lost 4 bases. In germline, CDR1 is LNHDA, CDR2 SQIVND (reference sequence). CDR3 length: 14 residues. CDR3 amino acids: CASSTGGSPYEQYF. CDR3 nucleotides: TGTGCCAGTAGTACAGGGGGAAGCCCTTACGAGCAGTACTTC. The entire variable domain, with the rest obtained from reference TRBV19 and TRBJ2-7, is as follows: DGGITQSPKYLFRKEGQNVTLSCEQNLNHDAMYWYRQDPGQGLRLIYYSQIVNDFQKGDIAEGYSVSREKKESFPLTVTSAQKNPTAFYLCASSTGGSPYEQYFGPGTRLTVT.

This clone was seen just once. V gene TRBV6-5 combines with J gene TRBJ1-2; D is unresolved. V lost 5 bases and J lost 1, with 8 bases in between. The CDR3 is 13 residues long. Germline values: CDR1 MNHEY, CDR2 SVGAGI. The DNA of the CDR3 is TGTGCCAGCAGTCCCGAGGTTAACTATGGCTACACCTTC. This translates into CASSPEVNYGYTF.

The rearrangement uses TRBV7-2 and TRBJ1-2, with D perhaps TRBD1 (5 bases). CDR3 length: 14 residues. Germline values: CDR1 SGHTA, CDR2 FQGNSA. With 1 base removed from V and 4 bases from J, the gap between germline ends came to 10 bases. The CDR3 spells CASSLDDSIYGYTF. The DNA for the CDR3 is TGTGCCAGCAGCTTAGATGACAGCATCTATGGCTACACCTTC.

The CDR3 nucleotides are TGTGCCAGCAGGAACTACATCTCCTACGAGCAGTACTTC. Translated: CASRNYISYEQYF. The chain is built from TRBV28 and TRBJ2-7, with D hard to call. CDR3 size: 13 residues. Deletions cut 6 bases from V and 0 bases from J, with 9 bases between. Germline V gene sequence: CDR1 MDHEN, CDR2 SYDVKM.

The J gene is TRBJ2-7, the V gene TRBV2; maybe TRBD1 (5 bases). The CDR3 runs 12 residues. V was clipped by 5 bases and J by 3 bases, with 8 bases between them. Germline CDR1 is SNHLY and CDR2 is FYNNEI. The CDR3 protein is CASSSDSYEQYF. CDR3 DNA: TGTGCCAGCAGTTCCGACAGCTACGAGCAGTACTTC.

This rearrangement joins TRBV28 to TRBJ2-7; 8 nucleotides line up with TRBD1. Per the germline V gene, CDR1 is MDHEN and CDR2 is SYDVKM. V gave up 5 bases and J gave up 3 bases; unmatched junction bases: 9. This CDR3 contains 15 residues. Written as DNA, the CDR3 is TGTGCCAGCAGTCTAACTCCGGGACAGGACTACGAGCAGTACTTC. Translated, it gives CASSLTPGQDYEQYF.

The CDR3 is CAAGREGRVGELFF. Written as DNA, the CDR3 is TGTGCAGCGGGGCGGGAGGGCCGTGTCGGGGAGCTGTTTTTT. This chain joins TRBV19 and TRBJ2-2; 9 bases are a match to TRBD2. Germline CDR1 LNHDA, CDR2 SQIVND (reference sequence). This CDR3 has 14 residues.

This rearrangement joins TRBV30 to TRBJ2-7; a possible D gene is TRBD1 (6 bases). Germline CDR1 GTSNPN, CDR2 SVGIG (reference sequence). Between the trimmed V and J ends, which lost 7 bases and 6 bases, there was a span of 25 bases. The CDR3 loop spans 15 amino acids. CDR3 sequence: CAYRPPGTIYREQYF. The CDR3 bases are TGTGCCTACCGCCCCCCCGGGACAATTTATCGCGAGCAGTACTTC.

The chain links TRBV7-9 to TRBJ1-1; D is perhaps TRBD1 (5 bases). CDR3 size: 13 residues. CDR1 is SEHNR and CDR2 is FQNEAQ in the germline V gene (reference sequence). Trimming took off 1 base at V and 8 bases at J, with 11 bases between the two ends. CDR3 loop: CASSLEGNSEAFF. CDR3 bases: TGTGCCAGCAGCTTAGAGGGGAATTCCGAAGCTTTCTTT.

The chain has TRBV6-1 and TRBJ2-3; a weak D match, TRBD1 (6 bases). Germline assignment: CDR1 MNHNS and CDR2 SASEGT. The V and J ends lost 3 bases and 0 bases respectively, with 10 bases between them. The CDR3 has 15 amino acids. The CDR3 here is CASSEGAGSTDTQYF. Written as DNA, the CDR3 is TGTGCCAGCAGTGAGGGGGCAGGGAGCACAGATACGCAGTATTTT.

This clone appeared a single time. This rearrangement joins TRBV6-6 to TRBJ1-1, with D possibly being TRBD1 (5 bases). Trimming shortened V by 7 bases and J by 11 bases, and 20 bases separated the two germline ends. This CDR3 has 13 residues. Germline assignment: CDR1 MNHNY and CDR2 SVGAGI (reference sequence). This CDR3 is CASTLQESSMAFF. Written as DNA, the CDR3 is TGTGCCAGCACTTTACAGGAGTCCTCGATGGCTTTCTTT.

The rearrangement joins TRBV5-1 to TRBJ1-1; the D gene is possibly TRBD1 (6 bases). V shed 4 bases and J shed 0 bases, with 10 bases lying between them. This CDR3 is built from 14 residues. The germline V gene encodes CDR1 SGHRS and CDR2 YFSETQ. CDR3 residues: CASSPGAMNTEAFF. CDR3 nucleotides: TGCGCCAGCAGCCCAGGGGCCATGAACACTGAAGCTTTCTTT.

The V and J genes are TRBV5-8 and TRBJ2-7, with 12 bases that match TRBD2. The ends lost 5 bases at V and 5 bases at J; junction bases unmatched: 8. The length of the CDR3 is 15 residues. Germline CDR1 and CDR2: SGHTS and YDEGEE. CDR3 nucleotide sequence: TGTGCCAGCAGGCCCAGACTAGCGGGAGAACACGAGCAGTACTTC. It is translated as CASRPRLAGEHEQYF.

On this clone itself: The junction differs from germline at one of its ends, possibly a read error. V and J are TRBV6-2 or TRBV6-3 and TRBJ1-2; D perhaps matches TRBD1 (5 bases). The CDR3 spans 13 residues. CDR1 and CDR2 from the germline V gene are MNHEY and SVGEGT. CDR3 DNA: TGTGCCAGCAGTCGGACACCTCCTTATGACTACACCTTC. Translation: CASSRTPPYDYTF.

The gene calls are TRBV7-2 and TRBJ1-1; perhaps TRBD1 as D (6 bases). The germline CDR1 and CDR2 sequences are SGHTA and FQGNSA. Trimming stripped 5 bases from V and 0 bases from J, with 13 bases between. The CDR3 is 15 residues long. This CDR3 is CASSLQGFMNTEAFF. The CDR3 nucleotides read TGTGCCAGCAGCCTCCAGGGGTTTATGAACACTGAAGCTTTCTTT.

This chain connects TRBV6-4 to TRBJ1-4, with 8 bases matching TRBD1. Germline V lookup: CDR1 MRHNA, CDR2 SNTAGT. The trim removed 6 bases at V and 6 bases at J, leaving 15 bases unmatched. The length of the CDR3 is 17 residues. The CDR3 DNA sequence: TGTGCCAGCAGCACTCGACAGGGGCAAAGGGGGGATGAAAAACTGTTTTTT. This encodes CASSTRQGQRGDEKLFF.

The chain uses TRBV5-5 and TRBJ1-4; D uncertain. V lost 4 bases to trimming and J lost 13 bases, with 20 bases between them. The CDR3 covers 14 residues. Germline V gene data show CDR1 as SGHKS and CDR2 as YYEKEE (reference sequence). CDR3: CASSADSPQSILFF. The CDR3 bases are TGTGCCAGCAGCGCGGATAGCCCTCAATCGATACTGTTTTTT.

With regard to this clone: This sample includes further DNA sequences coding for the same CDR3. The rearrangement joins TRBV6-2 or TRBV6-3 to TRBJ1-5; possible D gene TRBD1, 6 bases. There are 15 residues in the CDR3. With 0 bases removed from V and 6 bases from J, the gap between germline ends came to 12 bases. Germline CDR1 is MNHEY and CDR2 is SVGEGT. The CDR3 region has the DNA TGTGCCAGCAGTTACTCAGGCAGGGGTGGTCAGCCCCAGCATTTT. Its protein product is CASSYSGRGGQPQHF.

The CDR3 here is CATSAGASGRADTQYF. In DNA, the CDR3 is TGTGCCACCAGTGCGGGGGCTAGCGGGAGGGCAGATACGCAGTATTTT. The chain has TRBV24-1 and TRBJ2-3; 12 bases fit TRBD2. This CDR3 is 16 amino acids long. CDR1 and CDR2 (germline): KGHDR, SFDVKD. Losses at the gene ends were 5 bases for V and 4 bases for J; bases not matched to a gene: 6.

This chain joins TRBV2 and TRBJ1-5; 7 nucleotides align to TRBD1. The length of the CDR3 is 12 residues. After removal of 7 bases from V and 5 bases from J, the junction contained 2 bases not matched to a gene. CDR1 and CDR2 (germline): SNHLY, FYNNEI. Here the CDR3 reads CASTGGDQPQHF. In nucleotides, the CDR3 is TGTGCCAGCACAGGGGGAGATCAGCCCCAGCATTTT.

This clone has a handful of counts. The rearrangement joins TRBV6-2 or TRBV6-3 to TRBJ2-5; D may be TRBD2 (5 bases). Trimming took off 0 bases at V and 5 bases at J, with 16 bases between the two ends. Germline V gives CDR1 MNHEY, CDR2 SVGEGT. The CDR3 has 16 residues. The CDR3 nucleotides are TGTGCCAGCAGTTACTCATTGTCAGCGGACGGTGAGACCCAGTACTTC. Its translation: CASSYSLSADGETQYF.

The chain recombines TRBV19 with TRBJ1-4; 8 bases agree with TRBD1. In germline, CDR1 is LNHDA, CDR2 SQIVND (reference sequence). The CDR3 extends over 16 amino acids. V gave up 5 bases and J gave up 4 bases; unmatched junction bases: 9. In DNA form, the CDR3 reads TGTGCCAGTAGTTCGCCGCGACAGGGGCATAATGAAAAACTGTTTTTT. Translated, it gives CASSSPRQGHNEKLFF.

CDR3 sequence reads: CASSLAPTGGISDTQYF. CDR3 in DNA: TGCGCCAGCAGCTTGGCGCCGACAGGGGGTATCTCAGATACGCAGTATTTT. This rearrangement joins TRBV5-1 to TRBJ2-3; 9 bases agree with TRBD1. After removal of 0 bases from V and 4 bases from J, the junction contained 9 bases not matched to a gene. Per germline, CDR1 SGHRS and CDR2 YFSETQ. The CDR3 runs 17 residues.

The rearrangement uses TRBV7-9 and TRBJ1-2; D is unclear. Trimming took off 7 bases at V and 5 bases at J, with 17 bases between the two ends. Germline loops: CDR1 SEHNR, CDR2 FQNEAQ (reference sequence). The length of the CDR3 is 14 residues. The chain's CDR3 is CASTPFDSRYGYTF. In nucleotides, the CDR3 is TGTGCCAGCACCCCTTTTGACTCCCGGTATGGCTACACCTTC.